These T cell receptor beta chains were read from a single sample in a study of T cell responses to AZD1222 COVID-19 vaccine. The repertoire was sequenced with immunoSEQ multiplex PCR; TCRdb's copy has only in-frame clones and lacks some. The sample carries about 110,000 clones, more than 70% recorded once. The sample in question was peripheral blood, obtained on day 0 of AZD1222 vaccination. The source is an adult in good health. The CDR3 runs from the conserved cysteine through the conserved F or W. D genes are given only for firm matches. Size is omitted from some rows. Given values are once, few, many or a class for expanded clones.

abundance | j_gene | d_gene | v_gene | CDR3aa | CDR3nt
NA | TRBJ1-1 | NA | TRBV19 | CASRGGALGTEAFF | TGTGCCAGTAGAGGGGGGGCCTTGGGCACTGAAGCTTTCTTT
NA | TRBJ2-3 | TRBD2 | TRBV9 | CASSVGGTRDIPDTQYF | TGTGCCAGCAGCGTAGGGGGGACTAGGGACATTCCAGATACGCAGTATTTT
once | TRBJ1-4 | NA | TRBV7-9 | CASSLTTRAWEKLFF | TGTGCCAGCAGCTTAACCACCAGGGCCTGGGAAAAACTGTTTTTT
NA | TRBJ2-7 | NA | TRBV28 | CASSFDEQYF | TGTGCCAGCAGTTTTGACGAGCAGTACTTC
once | TRBJ1-1 | NA | TRBV3-1/TRBV3-2 | CASSQRTTEAFF | TGTGCCAGCAGCCAACGCACGACTGAAGCTTTCTTT
NA | TRBJ2-7 | NA | TRBV4-1 | CASSQARNSYEQYF | TGCGCCAGCAGCCAAGCTCGGAACTCCTACGAGCAGTACTTC
once | TRBJ2-1 | NA | TRBV15 | CATSRGTGESNEQFF | TGTGCCACCAGCAGGGGGACCGGGGAGAGCAATGAGCAGTTCTTC
NA | TRBJ2-2 | TRBD1 | TRBV7-8 | CASRPGGTGELFF | TGTGCCAGCAGGCCAGGGGGCACCGGGGAGCTGTTTTTT
NA | TRBJ1-5 | NA | TRBV19 | CASSREHRVQSNQPQHF | TGTGCCAGTAGTAGAGAGCACAGGGTTCAGAGCAATCAGCCCCAGCATTTT
NA | TRBJ2-1 | NA | TRBV7-9 | CASSLQSLASYNEQFF | TGTGCCAGCAGCTTACAAAGCCTGGCCTCCTACAATGAGCAGTTCTTC
NA | TRBJ2-7 | TRBD1 | TRBV12-3/TRBV12-4 | CASSHRGSYEQYF | TGTGCCAGCAGCCACAGGGGGTCCTACGAGCAGTACTTC
NA | TRBJ2-1 | TRBD1 | TRBV24-1 | CATSPPGQGGVDEQFF | TGTGCCACCAGCCCCCCGGGACAGGGGGGGGTGGATGAGCAGTTCTTC
NA | TRBJ2-5 | TRBD1 | TRBV18 | CASSPPQGAAETQYF | TGTGCCAGCTCACCACCCCAGGGGGCGGCAGAGACCCAGTACTTC
NA | TRBJ1-4 | TRBD1 | TRBV7-2 | CASSRGDRKEKLFF | TGTGCCAGCAGCCGCGGGGACAGAAAAGAAAAACTGTTTTTT
NA | TRBJ1-6 | NA | TRBV12-3/TRBV12-4 | CASSFKMGSPLHF | TGTGCCAGCAGTTTCAAAATGGGTTCACCCCTCCACTTT
NA | TRBJ1-3 | NA | TRBV5-4 | CASSLVQGNTIYF | TGTGCCAGCAGCTTGGTACAGGGAAACACCATATATTTT
NA | TRBJ2-7 | TRBD1 | TRBV13 | CASSLGGQGIYEQYF | TGTGCCAGCAGCTTAGGGGGACAGGGGATCTACGAGCAGTACTTC
NA | TRBJ2-7 | NA | TRBV28 | CASSGGVRGRTYEQYF | TGTGCCAGCAGTGGGGGGGTCAGGGGCCGAACTTACGAGCAGTACTTC
few | TRBJ2-7 | NA | TRBV15 | CATSNTRTGSSYEQYF | TGTGCCACCAGCAACACGAGAACGGGGTCGAGCTACGAGCAGTACTTC
NA | TRBJ2-1 | TRBD2 | TRBV7-6 | CASSPGGGSSYNEQFF | TGTGCCAGCAGCCCCGGCGGGGGGAGCTCCTACAATGAGCAGTTCTTC
NA | TRBJ1-2 | TRBD1 | TRBV29-1 | CSANPGQGDGYTF | TGCAGCGCAAACCCGGGACAGGGGGATGGCTACACCTTC
NA | TRBJ1-2 | NA | TRBV7-2 | CASSLVVQYGYTF | TGTGCCAGCAGCTTAGTTGTCCAATATGGCTACACCTTC
NA | TRBJ1-4 | TRBD1 | TRBV6-5 | CASSSRQGAGEKLFF | TGTGCCAGCAGTTCACGACAGGGGGCTGGTGAAAAACTGTTTTTT
NA | TRBJ2-7 | TRBD2 | TRBV2 | CASSESGREQYF | TGTGCCAGCAGTGAAAGCGGGAGAGAGCAGTACTTC
NA | TRBJ1-5 | NA | TRBV11-3 | CASRTVAPWLWGNQPQHF | TGTGCCAGCAGAACAGTAGCCCCTTGGCTTTGGGGCAATCAGCCCCAGCATTTT
few | TRBJ2-1 | NA | TRBV11-2 | CASSFRGSYNEQFF | TGTGCCAGCAGCTTCCGGGGTTCGTACAATGAGCAGTTCTTC
NA | TRBJ1-6 | NA | TRBV30 | CAWSRPASPLHF | TGTGCCTGGAGCCGGCCGGCCTCACCCCTCCACTTT
NA | TRBJ1-6 | NA | TRBV15 | CATSIPGYNSPLHF | TGTGCCACCAGCATCCCAGGATATAATTCACCCCTCCACTTT
NA | TRBJ1-1 | NA | TRBV9 | CASSVHLGTEAFF | TGTGCCAGCAGCGTACACCTGGGCACTGAAGCTTTCTTT